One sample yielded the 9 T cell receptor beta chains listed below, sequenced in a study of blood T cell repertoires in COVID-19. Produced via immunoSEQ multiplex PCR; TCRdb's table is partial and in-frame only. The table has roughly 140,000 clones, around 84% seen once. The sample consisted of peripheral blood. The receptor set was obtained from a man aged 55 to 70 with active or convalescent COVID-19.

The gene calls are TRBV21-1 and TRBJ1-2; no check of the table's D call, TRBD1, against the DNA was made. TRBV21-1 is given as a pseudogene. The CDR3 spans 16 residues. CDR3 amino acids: CASSNAPRQAGVGYTF. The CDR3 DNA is TGTGCCAGCAGCAACGCTCCAAGACAGGCTGGGGTTGGCTACACCTTC.

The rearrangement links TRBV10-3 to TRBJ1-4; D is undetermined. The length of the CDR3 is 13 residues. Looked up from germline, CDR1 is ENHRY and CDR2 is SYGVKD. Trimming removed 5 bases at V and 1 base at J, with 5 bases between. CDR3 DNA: TGTGCCATCAGTCGAGGAACTAATGAAAAACTGTTTTTT. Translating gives CAISRGTNEKLFF.

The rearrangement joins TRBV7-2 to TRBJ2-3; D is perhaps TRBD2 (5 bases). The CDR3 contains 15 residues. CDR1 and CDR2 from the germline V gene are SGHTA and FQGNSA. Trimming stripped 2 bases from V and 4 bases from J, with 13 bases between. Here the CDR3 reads CASSLTRGSPDTQYF. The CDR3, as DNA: TGTGCCAGCAGCTTAACTAGAGGGAGCCCAGATACGCAGTATTTT.

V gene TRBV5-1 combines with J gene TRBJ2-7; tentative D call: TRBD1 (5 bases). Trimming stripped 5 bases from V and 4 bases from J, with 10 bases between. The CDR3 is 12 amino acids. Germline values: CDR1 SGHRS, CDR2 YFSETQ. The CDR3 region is CASREGAYEQYF. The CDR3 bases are TGCGCCAGCAGAGAAGGGGCGTACGAGCAGTACTTC.

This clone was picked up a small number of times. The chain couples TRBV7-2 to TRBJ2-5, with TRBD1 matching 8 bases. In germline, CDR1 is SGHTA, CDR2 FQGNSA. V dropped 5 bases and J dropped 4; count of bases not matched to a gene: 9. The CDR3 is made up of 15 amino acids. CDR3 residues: CASSPRQGQGETQYF. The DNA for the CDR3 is TGTGCCAGCAGCCCCCGACAGGGGCAGGGAGAGACCCAGTACTTC.

For the CDR3, the DNA is TGTGCCAGCAGCGTGATGACAGGGAAATCCGGGGAGCTGTTTTTT. Translated: CASSVMTGKSGELFF. This sequence joins TRBV3-1 (or the pseudogene TRBV3-2) and TRBJ2-2, with 7 bases fitting TRBD1. The germline V gene encodes CDR1 LGHDT and CDR2 YNNKEL (reference sequence). Germline trimming cut 5 bases from V and 6 bases from J; bases unmatched to any gene: 9. This CDR3 is built from 15 residues.

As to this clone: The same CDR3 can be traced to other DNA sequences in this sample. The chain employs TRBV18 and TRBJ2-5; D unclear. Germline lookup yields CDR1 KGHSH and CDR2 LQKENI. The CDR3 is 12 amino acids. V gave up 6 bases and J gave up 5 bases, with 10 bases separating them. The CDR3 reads CASSPSGETQYF. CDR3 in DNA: TGTGCCAGCTCCCCCTCCGGGGAGACCCAGTACTTC.

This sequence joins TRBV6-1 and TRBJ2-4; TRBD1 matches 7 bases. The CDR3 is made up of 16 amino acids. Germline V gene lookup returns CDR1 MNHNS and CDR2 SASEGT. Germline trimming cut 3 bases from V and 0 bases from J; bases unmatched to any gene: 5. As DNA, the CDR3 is TGTGCCAGCAGTGACGACAGGGCCCTAGCCAAAAACATTCAGTACTTC. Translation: CASSDDRALAKNIQYF.

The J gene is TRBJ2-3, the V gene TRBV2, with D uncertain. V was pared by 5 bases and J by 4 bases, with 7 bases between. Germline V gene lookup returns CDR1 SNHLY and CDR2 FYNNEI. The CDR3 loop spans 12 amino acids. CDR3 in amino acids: CASSTIPDTQYF. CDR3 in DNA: TGTGCCAGCAGTACAATCCCAGATACGCAGTATTTT.